Listed below are T cell receptor beta chains from one sample, sequenced in a study of blood T cell repertoires in COVID-19. Measured with immunoSEQ multiplex PCR; TCRdb has only the in-frame clones, and not every one. The repertoire holds about 66,000 clones, with less than 85% as singletons. Sequencing input: peripheral blood. Source of these receptors: a man in his fifties or sixties with acute or convalescent COVID-19. CDR3s include the opening cysteine and the closing phenylalanine or tryptophan. A D gene is named only where the DNA matches it firmly. Where a row states a size, it is once, few, many or the class of an expanded clone; other rows omit it.

v_call	clone_size	d_call	j_call	cdr3_aa	cdr3_nt
TRBV29-1	few	TRBD1	TRBJ2-3	CSVSGGAGTDTQYF	TGCAGCGTATCAGGGGGCGCAGGCACAGATACGCAGTATTTT
TRBV19	NA	NA	TRBJ1-5	CASSISRLSNQPQHF	TGTGCCAGTAGTATCTCCAGGCTGAGCAATCAGCCCCAGCATTTT
TRBV5-4	NA	TRBD2	TRBJ2-3	CASSSGTSGANTQYF	TGTGCCAGCAGCTCCGGGACTAGCGGGGCGAATACGCAGTATTTT
TRBV18	NA	TRBD2	TRBJ2-3	CASSPLPSGGQEGFTDTQYF	TGTGCCAGCTCACCACTACCTAGCGGGGGACAAGAGGGTTTCACAGATACGCAGTATTTT
TRBV2	NA	TRBD2	TRBJ2-1	CASSRLAGGNEQFF	TGTGCCAGCAGTCGACTAGCGGGGGGGAATGAGCAGTTCTTC
TRBV4-3	once	TRBD2	TRBJ2-3	CASSQEIRGGAGSTDTQYF	TGCGCCAGCAGCCAAGAGATTCGCGGGGGGGCCGGGAGCACAGATACGCAGTATTTT
TRBV30	NA	NA	TRBJ1-5	CAWNTGHQPQHF	TGTGCCTGGAACACAGGGCATCAGCCCCAGCATTTT
TRBV6-5	NA	NA	TRBJ2-1	CASSLSVGEQFF	TGTGCCAGCAGCCTAAGTGTCGGTGAGCAGTTCTTC
TRBV27	NA	TRBD1	TRBJ2-7	CASRYLDREATEQYF	TGTGCCAGCAGATACCTGGACAGGGAAGCGACCGAGCAGTACTTC
TRBV12-3/TRBV12-4	NA	NA	TRBJ1-1	CASRTTGSGEAFF	TGTGCCAGCAGAACCACAGGTTCCGGGGAAGCTTTCTTT
TRBV3-1/TRBV3-2	NA	TRBD2	TRBJ2-3	CASSPRGGLTDTQYF	TGTGCCAGCAGCCCCCGCGGGGGTTTAACAGATACGCAGTATTTT
TRBV6-5	once	NA	TRBJ2-7	CASTRTVSPYEQYF	TGTGCCAGCACCCGGACAGTTAGTCCCTACGAGCAGTACTTC